The rows below give T cell receptor beta chains drawn from one sample of a study of PD-1 blockade in classical Hodgkin lymphoma. Method: immunoSEQ multiplex PCR; TCRdb's copy keeps in-frame clones and lacks some. This repertoire shows under 45,000 clones, roughly three quarters found once; its top ten account for about a fifth. The sequencing used peripheral blood mononuclear cells (PBMCs), collected at baseline. The receptor source for this set is a human donor with classical Hodgkin lymphoma. Both conserved end residues are part of each CDR3. The order of the fields is V gene, J gene, D gene, clone size, CDR3 DNA, CDR3 protein. A D gene is named only where the DNA matches it firmly. Clone size, where shown, is once, few, many, or a class for clones that have expanded.

TRBV9,TRBJ2-7,TRBD2,many,TGTGCCAGCAGCCCCTTCGGGGCGGGAGTCTACGAGCAGTACTTC,CASSPFGAGVYEQYF
TRBV27,TRBJ1-3,TRBD1,NA,TGTGCCAGCAGGGGGACAGGGGTAGGAAACACCATATATTTT,CASRGTGVGNTIYF
TRBV10-3,TRBJ2-3,NA,NA,TGTGCCACTGGACAGAGCACAGATACGCAGTATTTT,CATGQSTDTQYF
TRBV28,TRBJ2-2,TRBD1,NA,TGTGCCAGCAGGTCCGGGACAGTAAACACCGGGGAGCTGTTTTTT,CASRSGTVNTGELFF
TRBV28,TRBJ1-5,NA,few,TGTGCCAGCAGTTTATCAGCTGGGGGGCTCAATCAGCCCCAGCATTTT,CASSLSAGGLNQPQHF
TRBV5-4,TRBJ1-2,NA,NA,TGTGCCAGCAGCCTAACCTCTGGGGATGGCTACACCTTC,CASSLTSGDGYTF
TRBV5-6,TRBJ2-7,NA,NA,TGTGCCAGCAGCTTAGCTTTCCCCTACGAGCAGTACTTC,CASSLAFPYEQYF
TRBV28,TRBJ1-1,TRBD1,NA,TGTGCCAGCAGTTTACGGGACAGGGGAAGGGACACTGAAGCTTTCTTT,CASSLRDRGRDTEAFF
TRBV19,TRBJ1-1,NA,once,TGTGCCAGTAGTTCCCAAGGCGGACAGCGACCTGAAGCTTTCTTT,CASSSQGGQRPEAFF
TRBV4-2,TRBJ2-3,NA,NA,TGTGCCAGCAGCCAAGGGGTATCCGATACGCAGTATTTT,CASSQGVSDTQYF
TRBV10-3,TRBJ2-2,NA,NA,TGTGCCATCAGCGTCGGGTCACCTGACACCGGGGAGCTGTTTTTT,CAISVGSPDTGELFF
TRBV14,TRBJ2-3,TRBD2,NA,TGTGCCAGCAGCCATCGTAGCGGGAGCACTAATCCCCAGTATTTT,CASSHRSGSTNPQYF
TRBV2,TRBJ1-4,TRBD1,NA,TGTGCCAGCAGTGCTACAGGGGTGGATGAAAAACTGTTTTTT,CASSATGVDEKLFF
TRBV6-6,TRBJ1-1,NA,once,TGTGCCAGCAGCTGGTTGAACACTGAAGCTTTCTTT,CASSWLNTEAFF
TRBV13,TRBJ2-5,NA,NA,TGTGCCAGCAGCACCCGGGGAGCGAAATACGGAGAGACCCAGTACTTC,CASSTRGAKYGETQYF
TRBV13,TRBJ2-1,NA,NA,TGTGCCAGCAGCTTAACCTCGGGGCCCTACAATGAGCAGTTCTTC,CASSLTSGPYNEQFF
TRBV28,TRBJ2-5,TRBD1,NA,TGTGCCAGCAGTCCCTACTACAGGGGACGAGAGACCCAGTACTTC,CASSPYYRGRETQYF
TRBV11-2,TRBJ2-7,NA,NA,TGTGCCAGCAGCTTAAGGCGGGACCTCTCCTACGAGCAGTACTTC,CASSLRRDLSYEQYF
TRBV11-3,TRBJ2-3,NA,NA,TGTGCCAGCAGCTTAGCGGGACCAAGCACAGATACGCAGTATTTT,CASSLAGPSTDTQYF
TRBV30,TRBJ2-3,NA,NA,TGTGCCTGGAGCCCGGGACTCCAATACACAGATACGCAGTATTTT,CAWSPGLQYTDTQYF
TRBV6-5,TRBJ1-4,NA,NA,TGTGCCAGCAGTCCGACCCACACGAATGAAAAACTGTTTTTT,CASSPTHTNEKLFF
TRBV18,TRBJ1-4,NA,NA,TGTGCCAGCTCACCCGACCGGCCAACTAATGAAAAACTGTTTTTT,CASSPDRPTNEKLFF
TRBV7-2,TRBJ2-7,TRBD2,few,TGTGCCAGCAGCTTATTGGCCGGGACTAGCGGCTACGAGCAGTACTTC,CASSLLAGTSGYEQYF
TRBV19,TRBJ2-2,NA,NA,TGTGCCAGTAGTATCCTAGTGATGTCGGCTGGGGAGCTGTTTTTT,CASSILVMSAGELFF